The clone carrying this T cell receptor beta chain was seen repeatedly, ten times or more. Germline CDR1 and CDR2: MDHEN and SYDVKM. V was pared by 6 bases and J by 2 bases, with 7 bases between. The CDR3 is made up of 12 amino acids. This sample was taken from a study of neurological immune-mediated disorders. In each sequencing run, over 180 million TCR-beta sequences were generated from 15-18 subjects. From the 5' RACE reads, TCRdb called clonotypes with MiXCR, one entry per CDR3 protein. The sample has more than 100,000 distinct CDR3 sequences, roughly 10% seen once; the top ten hold around 3.1%. Indicated time point: longitudinal time-point 3. Unsorted libraries were derived from 2 million PBMCs stored at -80 C.

The specimen sequenced was PBMCs. V is TRBV28 and J is TRBJ2-5; D gene uncertain. The source is a female donor with HTLV-1-associated myelopathy (HAM/TSP). The CDR3 bases are TGTGCCAGCAGCCAATCGCAAGAGACCCAGTACTTC. Translating it yields CASSQSQETQYF. Based on the CDR3 plus reference TRBV28 and TRBJ2-5, the full variable domain is DVKVTQSSRYLVKRTGEKVFLECVQDMDHENMFWYRQDPGLGLRLIYFSYDVKMKEKGDIPEGYSVSREKKERFSLILESASTNQTSMYLCASSQSQETQYFGPGTRLLVL.